These 29 T cell receptor beta chains were sequenced from one sample in a study of shared clonotypes between healthy human individuals. Naive CD8 cells comprised CD45RO-negative, CCR7-positively selected cells, excluding terminally differentiated effector memory CD45RA+ cells. Assay: immunoSEQ multiplex PCR; the TCRdb copy retains only in-frame clones and omits some. The profile covers under 1 million clones, with roughly 92% appearing a single time and 20% to 30% taken by the ten largest. Specimen: naive CD8+ T cells sorted from blood. These receptors were collected from a young man in good health.

The rearrangement links TRBV7-9 to TRBJ2-2; 10 bases match TRBD1. Germline values: CDR1 SEHNR, CDR2 FQNEAQ (reference sequence). The CDR3 consists of 19 residues. The J segment lost 2 bases and the V segment lost 1 base, leaving 10 bases of the junction unmatched. The CDR3: CASSLGTGGDHPNTGELFF. The CDR3 DNA reads TGTGCCAGCAGCTTAGGGACAGGGGGAGACCATCCCAACACCGGGGAGCTGTTTTTT.

This clone occurred once. V usage is TRBV7-9 and J usage is TRBJ2-2, with D possibly matching TRBD2 (5 bases). Trimming left V 5 bases short and J 4 bases short, with 17 bases between. CDR3 size: 16 residues. Per the germline V gene, CDR1 is SEHNR and CDR2 is FQNEAQ (reference sequence). The CDR3 DNA sequence: TGTGCCAGCAGCCATCCGGACGGGGTTTCCACCGGGGAGCTGTTTTTT. The encoded protein is CASSHPDGVSTGELFF.

The V gene is TRBV7-9, the J gene TRBJ2-7; 9 nucleotides align to TRBD1. J was trimmed by 6 bases and V by 7 bases; bases with no gene match: 10. Germline CDR1 SEHNR, CDR2 FQNEAQ (reference sequence). This CDR3 region has 14 residues. The CDR3 DNA reads TGTGCCAGCACGGGACAGGGTAAGGAGGGCGAGCAGTACTTC. Encoded protein: CASTGQGKEGEQYF. Full variable domain (outside the CDR3, taken from reference TRBV7-9 and TRBJ2-7): DTGVSQNPRHKITKRGQNVTFRCDPISEHNRLYWYRQTLGQGPEFLTYFQNEAQLEKSRLLSDRFSAERPKGSFSTLEIQRTEQGDSAMYLCASTGQGKEGEQYFGPGTRLTVT.

The chain combines TRBV6-5 with TRBJ1-5; maybe TRBD1 (6 bases). V was pared by 4 bases and J by 0 bases, with 10 bases between. The CDR3 is 15 residues long. The V gene's germline CDR1 is MNHEY and CDR2 SVGAGI. The CDR3, as DNA: TGTGCCAGCAGTTCTACAGGGAGTAGCAATCAGCCCCAGCATTTT. This sequence encodes CASSSTGSSNQPQHF.

A single count supports this clone. V is TRBV25-1 and J is TRBJ2-7; TRBD2 matches at 8 bases. The germline V gene has CDR1 MGHDK and CDR2 SYGVNS. CDR3 length equals 14 residues. V was clipped by 8 bases and J by 0 bases; unmatched bases: 6. The CDR3 sequence is CASEESGSSYEQYF. In DNA, the CDR3 is TGTGCCAGCGAAGAAAGCGGGAGCTCCTACGAGCAGTACTTC.

The chain couples TRBV7-2 to TRBJ2-7, with 9 bases lining up with TRBD1. The CDR3 length is 16 residues. Germline CDR1 SGHTA, CDR2 FQGNSA. Trimming removed 2 bases from V and 0 bases from J; junction bases left unmatched: 5. DNA of the CDR3: TGTGCCAGCAGCTTACCCCGGGACAGGGCCTCCTACGAGCAGTACTTC. Translating it yields CASSLPRDRASYEQYF.

This rearrangement joins TRBV28 to TRBJ2-3; TRBD2 matches at 9 bases. The CDR3 is made up of 17 amino acids. Germline V gene lookup returns CDR1 MDHEN and CDR2 SYDVKM. J was trimmed by 4 bases and V by 3 bases; bases with no gene match: 11. This CDR3 reads CASSLGSLAGLADTQYF. CDR3 coding DNA: TGTGCCAGCAGTTTGGGGAGCCTAGCGGGATTGGCAGATACGCAGTATTTT.

This clone has just one count. The chain employs TRBV7-9 and TRBJ2-1; TRBD2 might be the D (5 bases). The germline CDR1 and CDR2 sequences are SEHNR and FQNEAQ (reference sequence). The length of the CDR3 is 11 residues. Trimming pared 7 bases from V and 9 bases from J, leaving 10 bases between. CDR3 protein: CASISGLEQFF. The CDR3 DNA reads as TGTGCCAGCATCTCCGGACTTGAGCAGTTCTTC.

The genes are TRBV7-9 and TRBJ2-7; either TRBD1 or TRBD2 may fit D (5 bases each). The CDR3 is 13 amino acids. With 0 bases removed from V and 6 bases from J, the gap between germline ends came to 9 bases. CDR1 and CDR2 (germline): SEHNR, FQNEAQ (reference sequence). CDR3 residues: CASSLAWGFEQYF. As DNA, the CDR3 is TGTGCCAGCAGCTTAGCGTGGGGGTTCGAGCAGTACTTC.

The chain couples TRBV19 to TRBJ1-5; the D is unclear. Looked up from germline, CDR1 is LNHDA and CDR2 is SQIVND (reference sequence). This CDR3 contains 12 residues. The ends were cut back, 2 bases at V and 7 bases at J, with 6 bases in the middle. CDR3 bases: TGTGCCAGTAGTATACCTTGGCAGCCCCAGCATTTT. The encoded protein is CASSIPWQPQHF.

The rearrangement uses TRBV4-3 and TRBJ2-5; D call uncertain. This CDR3 comprises 14 residues. CDR1 is LGHNA and CDR2 is YSLEER in the germline V gene. V was pared by 3 bases and J by 2 bases, with 10 bases between. The CDR3 coding sequence is TGCGCCAGCAGCCAGTTCAAAGGGCAAGAGACCCAGTACTTC. Residues: CASSQFKGQETQYF.

The V call is TRBV14, the J call TRBJ2-7; 13 nucleotides match TRBD2. Germline V gene data show CDR1 as SGHDN and CDR2 as FVKESK. J was trimmed by 0 bases and V by 3 bases; bases with no gene match: 5. CDR3 length equals 17 residues. CDR3 loop: CASSHGTSGTDSYEQYF. The DNA of the CDR3 is TGTGCCAGCAGCCATGGGACTAGCGGGACAGACTCCTACGAGCAGTACTTC. The whole variable domain, remainder taken from reference TRBV14 and TRBJ2-7, is EAGVTQFPSHSVIEKGQTVTLRCDPISGHDNLYWYRRVMGKEIKFLLHFVKESKQDESGMPNNRFLAERTGGTYSTLKVQPAELEDSGVYFCASSHGTSGTDSYEQYFGPGTRLTVT.

The genes are TRBV7-6 and TRBJ2-3, with D maybe TRBD2 (6 bases). Trimming left V 5 bases short and J 5 bases short, with 8 bases between. Germline assignment: CDR1 SGHVS and CDR2 FNYEAQ. The CDR3 length is 12 residues. The CDR3 DNA is TGTGCCAGCAGCCCTAGCGAAGATACGCAGTATTTT. The encoded protein is CASSPSEDTQYF.

This chain connects TRBV7-9 to TRBJ2-5, with D perhaps being TRBD1 or TRBD2 (5 bases each). The V gene lost 1 base and the J gene lost 2 bases, with 14 bases spanning the gap. The CDR3 extends over 16 amino acids. Germline V lookup: CDR1 SEHNR, CDR2 FQNEAQ (reference sequence). CDR3 protein: CASSLDWGRHQETQYF. The CDR3, as DNA: TGTGCCAGCAGCTTAGATTGGGGACGGCATCAAGAGACCCAGTACTTC.

This rearrangement joins TRBV6-5 to TRBJ2-2; a possible D gene is TRBD2 (6 bases). Per the germline V gene, CDR1 is MNHEY and CDR2 is SVGAGI. V shed 2 bases and J shed 0 bases, with 7 bases lying between them. The CDR3 extends over 15 amino acids. CDR3 DNA sequence: TGTGCCAGCAGTTACGCGGGATCGAACACCGGGGAGCTGTTTTTT. Amino acids: CASSYAGSNTGELFF.

This sequence joins TRBV5-6 and TRBJ1-1; D uncertain. The CDR3 loop spans 13 amino acids. The germline gives CDR1 SGHDT, CDR2 YYEEEE. Trimming took off 2 bases at V and 8 bases at J, with 13 bases between the two ends. CDR3 region: CASSFIEREEAFF. The DNA for the CDR3 is TGTGCCAGCAGCTTCATAGAGAGAGAGGAAGCTTTCTTT.

The chain is built from TRBV4-2 and TRBJ2-1; unclear D gene. This CDR3 region has 13 residues. The V and J ends lost 2 bases and 0 bases respectively, with 2 bases between them. The germline V gene encodes CDR1 LGHNA and CDR2 YNFKEQ. CDR3 loop: CASSQTSYNEQFF. As DNA, the CDR3 is TGTGCCAGCAGCCAAACCTCCTACAATGAGCAGTTCTTC.

This clone was seen once. The chain couples TRBV15 to TRBJ1-4; unclear D gene. This CDR3 is built from 15 residues. Germline V gives CDR1 LNHNV, CDR2 YYDKDF (reference sequence). Trimming took 5 bases from V and 2 from J, leaving 12 bases between them. CDR3 sequence (DNA): TGTGCCACCAGCCCCTATAGTCAGACTAATGAAAAACTGTTTTTT. It translates to CATSPYSQTNEKLFF.

The gene calls are TRBV27 and TRBJ2-5; no firm D call. V was shortened by 0 bases and J by 2 bases, with 10 bases between the two germline ends. The CDR3 consists of 15 residues. Germline V gives CDR1 MNHEY, CDR2 SMNVEV (reference sequence). Here the CDR3 reads CASSLSWAVQETQYF. CDR3 in DNA: TGTGCCAGCAGTTTATCCTGGGCAGTACAAGAGACCCAGTACTTC.

The J gene is TRBJ1-2, the V gene TRBV27; D remains unclear. From germline, CDR1 is MNHEY and CDR2 SMNVEV (reference sequence). Between the trimmed V and J ends, which lost 5 bases and 6 bases, there was a span of 13 bases. This CDR3 has 13 residues. CDR3 sequence: CASSPRRSDGYTF. CDR3 sequence (DNA): TGTGCCAGCAGTCCTCGGAGGAGCGATGGCTACACCTTC.

This chain uses TRBV6-5 with TRBJ2-1; a possible D gene is TRBD1 (5 bases). Germline V gene data show CDR1 as MNHEY and CDR2 as SVGAGI. The CDR3 contains 14 residues. V lost 4 bases and J lost 10, with 17 bases in between. This CDR3 reads CASSSNRPPSEQFF. DNA of the CDR3: TGTGCCAGCAGTTCGAACAGGCCTCCGTCAGAGCAGTTCTTC.

A note on this clone: The same CDR3 is also encoded by other DNA sequences in this sample. As DNA, the CDR3 is TGTGCCAGCAGCGGAGAGGGGGAGCAGTACTTC. Protein: CASSGEGEQYF. V usage is TRBV9 and J usage is TRBJ2-7; the D gene could be TRBD1 or TRBD2 (5 bases each). V lost 3 bases to trimming and J lost 7 bases, with 8 bases between them. Germline V gene data show CDR1 as SGDLS and CDR2 as YYNGEE. This CDR3 comprises 11 residues.

The rearrangement joins TRBV15 to TRBJ2-1, with 14 bases identical to TRBD2. J was trimmed by 5 bases and V by 1 base; bases with no gene match: 4. CDR1 is LNHNV and CDR2 is YYDKDF in the germline V gene (reference sequence). There are 17 residues in the CDR3. Written as DNA, the CDR3 is TGTGCCACCAGCAGAGCGGGACTAGCGGGAGTTAACAATGAGCAGTTCTTC. Residues: CATSRAGLAGVNNEQFF. Using reference TRBV15 and TRBJ2-1 for the parts outside the CDR3, the full variable domain is DAMVIQNPRYQVTQFGKPVTLSCSQTLNHNVMYWYQQKSSQAPKLLFHYYDKDFNNEADTPDNFQSRRPNTSFCFLDIRSPGLGDTAMYLCATSRAGLAGVNNEQFFGPGTRLTVL.

The chain employs TRBV27 and TRBJ2-1, with D possibly matching TRBD1 (5 bases). The germline V and J ends were trimmed by 1 base and 9 bases, with 13 bases remaining between them. Germline V gene lookup returns CDR1 MNHEY and CDR2 SMNVEV (reference sequence). This CDR3 comprises 14 residues. CDR3 sequence: CASSLFLRGGEQFF. DNA of the CDR3: TGTGCCAGCAGTTTATTTTTAAGGGGCGGTGAGCAGTTCTTC.

DNA for the CDR3: TGTGCCAGCAGTGGCACCGGGACCGTTACCTACGAGCAGTACTTC. Its protein is CASSGTGTVTYEQYF. This chain connects TRBV2 to TRBJ2-7, with D perhaps TRBD1 or TRBD2 (5 bases each). Germline values: CDR1 SNHLY, CDR2 FYNNEI. V gave up 4 bases and J gave up 2 bases, with 15 bases separating them. The length of the CDR3 is 15 residues. The whole variable domain, filled in from reference TRBV2 and TRBJ2-7, reads EPEVTQTPSHQVTQMGQEVILRCVPISNHLYFYWYRQILGQKVEFLVSFYNNEISEKSEIFDDQFSVERPDGSNFTLKIRSTKLEDSAMYFCASSGTGTVTYEQYFGPGTRLTVT.

The chain couples TRBV7-6 to TRBJ2-2; D remains ambiguous. Germline assignment: CDR1 SGHVS and CDR2 FNYEAQ. The V gene lost 5 bases and the J gene lost 3 bases, with 7 bases spanning the gap. The CDR3 contains 13 residues. DNA for the CDR3: TGTGCCAGCAGCCCCAGATACACCGGGGAGCTGTTTTTT. Amino acid sequence: CASSPRYTGELFF.

The CDR3 DNA sequence: TGCGCCAGCAGCCCCGTTTTAGGGGAGACCCAGTACTTC. Translation gives CASSPVLGETQYF. The V gene is TRBV4-3, the J gene TRBJ2-5; D gene ambiguous. Germline V CDR1 and CDR2: LGHNA, YSLEER. The CDR3 spans 13 residues. The V end lost 4 bases, the J end lost 5 bases, and 11 bases lay between the germline ends.

This clone has only one observation. This chain links TRBV7-2 with TRBJ2-5; possibly TRBD2 for D (5 bases). CDR1 and CDR2 from the germline V gene are SGHTA and FQGNSA. V lost 0 bases to trimming and J lost 1 base, with 9 bases between them. CDR3 size: 15 residues. The CDR3 reads CASSLARGSQETQYF. DNA of the CDR3: TGTGCCAGCAGCTTAGCTCGGGGTTCCCAAGAGACCCAGTACTTC.

The rearrangement uses TRBV10-3 and TRBJ2-5; TRBD1 might be the D (6 bases). V was cut by 4 bases and J by 2 bases, with 17 bases left in between. This CDR3 has 16 residues. CDR1 ENHRY and CDR2 SYGVKD come from the germline V gene. CDR3 amino acids: CAISASIFGQQETQYF. CDR3 nucleotides: TGTGCCATCAGTGCGTCAATATTTGGACAGCAAGAGACCCAGTACTTC.